The TCR beta chain under discussion was sequenced for a study of blood T cells in healthy people across ages. Alongside a J-beta primer mix, a sample-barcoded 5' primer served in a second PCR lasting roughly 6 to 12 cycles. TCRdb fed the 5' RACE reads into MiXCR, producing one record per CDR3 protein. The sample has a few hundred thousand distinct CDR3 sequences, about 26% seen once. The CDR3 is made up of 16 amino acids. V dropped 3 bases and J dropped 7 bases, with 19 bases sitting between them. Germline assignment: CDR1 DFQATT and CDR2 SNEGSKA (reference sequence). This clonotype was seen a handful of times.

The genes are TRBV20-1 and TRBJ1-6; D gene ambiguous. Sequenced material: blood. The clonotype was recovered from a woman in her seventies in good health. The CDR3 nucleotides read TGCAGTGCTAGCCGGACGGGCCAGATGGAGAATTCACCCCTCCACTTT. Encoded protein: CSASRTGQMENSPLHF.